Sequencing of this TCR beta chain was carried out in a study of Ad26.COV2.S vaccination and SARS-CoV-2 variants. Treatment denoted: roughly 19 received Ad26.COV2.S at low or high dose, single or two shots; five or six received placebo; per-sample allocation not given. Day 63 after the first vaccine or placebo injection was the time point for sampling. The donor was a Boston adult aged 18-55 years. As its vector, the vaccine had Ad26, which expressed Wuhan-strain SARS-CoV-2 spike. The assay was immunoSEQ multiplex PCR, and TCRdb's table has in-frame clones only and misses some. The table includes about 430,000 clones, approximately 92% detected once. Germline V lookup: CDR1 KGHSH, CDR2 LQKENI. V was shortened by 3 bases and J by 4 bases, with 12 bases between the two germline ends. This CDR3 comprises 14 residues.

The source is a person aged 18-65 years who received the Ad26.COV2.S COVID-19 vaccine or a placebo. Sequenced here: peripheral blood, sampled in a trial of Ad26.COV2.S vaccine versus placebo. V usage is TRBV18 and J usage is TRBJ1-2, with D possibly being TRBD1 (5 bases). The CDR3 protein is CASSPGDRLYGYTF. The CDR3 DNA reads TGTGCCAGCTCACCGGGAGACAGACTCTATGGCTACACCTTC.